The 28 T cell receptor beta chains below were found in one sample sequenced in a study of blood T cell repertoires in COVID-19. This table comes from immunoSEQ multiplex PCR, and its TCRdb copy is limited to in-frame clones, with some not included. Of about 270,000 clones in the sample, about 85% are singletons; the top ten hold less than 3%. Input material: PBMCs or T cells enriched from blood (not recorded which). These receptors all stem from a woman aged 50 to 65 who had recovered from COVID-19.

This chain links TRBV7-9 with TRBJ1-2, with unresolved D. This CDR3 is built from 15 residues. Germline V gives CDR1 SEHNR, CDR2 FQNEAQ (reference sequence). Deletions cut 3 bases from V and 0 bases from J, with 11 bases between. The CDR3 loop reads CASSLSQEANYGYTF. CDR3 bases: TGTGCCAGCAGCTTGTCCCAGGAAGCTAACTATGGCTACACCTTC.

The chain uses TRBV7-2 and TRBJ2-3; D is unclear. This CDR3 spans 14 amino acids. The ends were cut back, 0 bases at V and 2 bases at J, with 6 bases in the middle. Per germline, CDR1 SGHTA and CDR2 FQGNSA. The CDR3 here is CASSLAPNTDTQYF. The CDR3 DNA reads TGTGCCAGCAGCTTAGCTCCTAACACAGATACGCAGTATTTT.

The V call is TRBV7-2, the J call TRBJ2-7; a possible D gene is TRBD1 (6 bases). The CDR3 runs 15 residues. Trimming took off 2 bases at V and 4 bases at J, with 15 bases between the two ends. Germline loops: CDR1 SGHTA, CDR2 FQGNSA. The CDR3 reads CASSLTGTDPYEQYF. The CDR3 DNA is TGTGCCAGCAGCTTAACAGGGACGGATCCTTACGAGCAGTACTTC.

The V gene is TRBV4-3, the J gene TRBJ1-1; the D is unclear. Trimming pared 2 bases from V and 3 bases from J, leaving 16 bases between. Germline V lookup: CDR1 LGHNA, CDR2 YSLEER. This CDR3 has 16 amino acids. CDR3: CASSQTFRRGDTEAFF. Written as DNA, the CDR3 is TGCGCCAGCAGCCAAACTTTCAGAAGAGGCGACACTGAAGCTTTCTTT.

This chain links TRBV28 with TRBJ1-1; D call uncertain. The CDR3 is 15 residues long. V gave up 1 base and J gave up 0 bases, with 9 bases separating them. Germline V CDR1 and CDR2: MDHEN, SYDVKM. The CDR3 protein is CASSLYRGMNTEAFF. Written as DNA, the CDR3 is TGTGCCAGCAGTTTATATCGGGGTATGAACACTGAAGCTTTCTTT.

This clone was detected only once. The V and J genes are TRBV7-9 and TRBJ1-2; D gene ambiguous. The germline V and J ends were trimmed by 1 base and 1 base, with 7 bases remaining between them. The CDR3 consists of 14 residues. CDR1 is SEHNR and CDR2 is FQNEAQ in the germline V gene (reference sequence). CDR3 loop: CASSLVVSNYGYTF. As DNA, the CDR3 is TGTGCCAGCAGCTTAGTCGTCAGTAACTATGGCTACACCTTC.

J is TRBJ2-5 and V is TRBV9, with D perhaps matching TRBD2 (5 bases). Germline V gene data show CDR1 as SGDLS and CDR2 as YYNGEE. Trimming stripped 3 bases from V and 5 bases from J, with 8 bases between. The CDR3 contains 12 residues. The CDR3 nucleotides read TGTGCCAGCAGCGGCCCGGGGGAGACCCAGTACTTC. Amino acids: CASSGPGETQYF.

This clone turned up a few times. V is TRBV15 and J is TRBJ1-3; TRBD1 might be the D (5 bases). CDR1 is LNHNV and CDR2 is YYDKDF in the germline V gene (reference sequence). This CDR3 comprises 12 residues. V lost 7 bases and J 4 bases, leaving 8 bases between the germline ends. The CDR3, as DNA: TGTGCCACCAAGGGACTGGGAAACACCATATATTTT. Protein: CATKGLGNTIYF.

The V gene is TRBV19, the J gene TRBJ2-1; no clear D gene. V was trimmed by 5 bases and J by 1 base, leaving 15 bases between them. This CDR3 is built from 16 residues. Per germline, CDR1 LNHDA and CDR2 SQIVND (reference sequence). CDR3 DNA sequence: TGTGCCAGTAGTTCTGAGACTGTCCCATCCTACAATGAGCAGTTCTTC. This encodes CASSSETVPSYNEQFF.

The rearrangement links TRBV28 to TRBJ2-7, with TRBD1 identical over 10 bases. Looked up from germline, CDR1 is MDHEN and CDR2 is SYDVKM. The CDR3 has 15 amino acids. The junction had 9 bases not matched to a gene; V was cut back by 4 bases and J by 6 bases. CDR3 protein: CASSSYRTGGGEQYF. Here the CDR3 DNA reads TGTGCCAGCAGTTCTTATAGGACAGGGGGAGGCGAGCAGTACTTC.

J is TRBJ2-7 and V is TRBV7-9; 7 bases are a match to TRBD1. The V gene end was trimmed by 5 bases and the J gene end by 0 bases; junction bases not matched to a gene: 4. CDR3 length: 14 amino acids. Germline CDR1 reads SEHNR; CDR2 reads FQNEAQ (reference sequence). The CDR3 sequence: CASSTGQVSYEQYF. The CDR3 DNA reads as TGTGCCAGCAGCACCGGACAGGTCTCCTACGAGCAGTACTTC.

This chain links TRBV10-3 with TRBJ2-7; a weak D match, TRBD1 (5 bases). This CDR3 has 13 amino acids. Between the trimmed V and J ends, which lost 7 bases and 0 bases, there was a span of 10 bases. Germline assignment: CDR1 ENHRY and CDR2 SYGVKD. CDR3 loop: CAINDRDSYEQYF. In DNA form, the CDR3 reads TGTGCCATCAACGACAGAGACTCCTACGAGCAGTACTTC.

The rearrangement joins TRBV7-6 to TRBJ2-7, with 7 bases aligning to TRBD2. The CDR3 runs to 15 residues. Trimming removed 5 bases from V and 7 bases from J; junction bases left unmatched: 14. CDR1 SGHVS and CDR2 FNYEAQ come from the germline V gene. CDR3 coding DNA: TGTGCCAGCAGCCAAGGGCTGGCGGGAGTAGGTGAGCAGTACTTC. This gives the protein CASSQGLAGVGEQYF. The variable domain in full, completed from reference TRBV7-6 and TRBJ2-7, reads GAGVSQSPRYKVTKRGQDVALRCDPISGHVSLYWYRQALGQGPEFLTYFNYEAQQDKSGLPNDRFSAERPEGSISTLTIQRTEQRDSAMYRCASSQGLAGVGEQYFGPGTRLTVT.

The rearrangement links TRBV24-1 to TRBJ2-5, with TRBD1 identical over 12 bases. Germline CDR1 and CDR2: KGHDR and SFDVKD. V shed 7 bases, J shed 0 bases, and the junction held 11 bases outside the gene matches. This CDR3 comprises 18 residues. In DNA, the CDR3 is TGTGCCACCAGCGCAACCGGGACAGGGGGCGTTCACCAAGAGACCCAGTACTTC. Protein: CATSATGTGGVHQETQYF.

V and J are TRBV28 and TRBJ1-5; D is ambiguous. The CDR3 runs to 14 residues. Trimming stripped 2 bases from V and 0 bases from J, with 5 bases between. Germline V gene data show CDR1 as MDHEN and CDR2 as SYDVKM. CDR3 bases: TGTGCCAGCAGTTTAGTCCTTAGCAATCAGCCCCAGCATTTT. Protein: CASSLVLSNQPQHF.

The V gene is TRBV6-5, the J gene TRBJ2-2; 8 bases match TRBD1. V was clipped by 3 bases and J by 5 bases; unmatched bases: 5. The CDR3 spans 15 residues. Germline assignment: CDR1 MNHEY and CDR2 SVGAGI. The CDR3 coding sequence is TGTGCCAGCAGTTATCAGGGGGCGTTTACCGGGGAGCTGTTTTTT. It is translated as CASSYQGAFTGELFF.

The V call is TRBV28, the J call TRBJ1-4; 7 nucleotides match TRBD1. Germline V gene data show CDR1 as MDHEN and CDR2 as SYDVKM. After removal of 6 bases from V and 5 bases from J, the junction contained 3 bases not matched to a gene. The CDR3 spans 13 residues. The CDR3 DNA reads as TGTGCCAGCAGGAGGGGACAGAATGAAAAACTGTTTTTT. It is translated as CASRRGQNEKLFF.

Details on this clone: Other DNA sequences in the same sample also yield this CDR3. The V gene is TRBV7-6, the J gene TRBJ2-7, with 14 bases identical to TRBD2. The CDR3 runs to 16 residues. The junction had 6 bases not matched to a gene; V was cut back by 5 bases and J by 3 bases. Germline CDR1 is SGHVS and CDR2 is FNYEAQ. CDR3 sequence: CASSTGLAGVGYEQYF. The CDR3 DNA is TGTGCCAGCAGCACGGGACTAGCGGGAGTCGGCTACGAGCAGTACTTC. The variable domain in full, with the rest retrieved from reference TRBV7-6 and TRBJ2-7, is GAGVSQSPRYKVTKRGQDVALRCDPISGHVSLYWYRQALGQGPEFLTYFNYEAQQDKSGLPNDRFSAERPEGSISTLTIQRTEQRDSAMYRCASSTGLAGVGYEQYFGPGTRLTVT.

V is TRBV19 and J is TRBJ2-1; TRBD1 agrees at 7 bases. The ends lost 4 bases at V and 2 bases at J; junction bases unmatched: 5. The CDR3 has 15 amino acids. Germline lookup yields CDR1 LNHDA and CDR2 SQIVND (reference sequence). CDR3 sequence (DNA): TGTGCCAGTAGTACCGGACAGGCCGCCTACAATGAGCAGTTCTTC. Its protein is CASSTGQAAYNEQFF.

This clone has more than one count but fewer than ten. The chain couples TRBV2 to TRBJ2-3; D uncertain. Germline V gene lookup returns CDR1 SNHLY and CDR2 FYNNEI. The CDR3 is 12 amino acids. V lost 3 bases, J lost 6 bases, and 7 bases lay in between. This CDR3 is CASSETRDTQYF. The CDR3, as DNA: TGTGCCAGCAGTGAGACGCGGGATACGCAGTATTTT.

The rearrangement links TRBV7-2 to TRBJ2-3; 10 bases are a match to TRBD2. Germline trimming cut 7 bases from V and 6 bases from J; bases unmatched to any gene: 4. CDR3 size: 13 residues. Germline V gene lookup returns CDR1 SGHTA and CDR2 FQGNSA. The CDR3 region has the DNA TGTGCCAGCACCCTAGCGGGAGCCGATACGCAGTATTTT. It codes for CASTLAGADTQYF. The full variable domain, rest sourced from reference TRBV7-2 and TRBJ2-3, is GAGVSQSPSNKVTEKGKDVELRCDPISGHTALYWYRQSLGQGLEFLIYFQGNSAPDKSGLPSDRFSAERTGGSVSTLTIQRTQQEDSAVYLCASTLAGADTQYFGPGTRLTVL.

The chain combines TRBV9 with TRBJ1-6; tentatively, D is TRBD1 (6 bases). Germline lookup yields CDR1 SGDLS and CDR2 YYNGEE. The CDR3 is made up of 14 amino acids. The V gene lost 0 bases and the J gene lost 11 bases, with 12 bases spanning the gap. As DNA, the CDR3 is TGTGCCAGCAGCGTAGAGGGACAAGGGACACCCCTCCACTTT. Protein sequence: CASSVEGQGTPLHF.

This chain's CDR3 is CASSLVAGRPDSYEQYF. For the CDR3, the DNA is TGTGCCAGCAGCTTAGTTGCGGGGCGGCCGGACTCCTACGAGCAGTACTTC. The gene calls are TRBV7-8 and TRBJ2-7, with a tentative D call TRBD2 (6 bases). Trimming shortened V by 1 base and J by 0 bases, and 16 bases separated the two germline ends. The CDR3 loop spans 17 amino acids. Looked up from germline, CDR1 is SGHVS and CDR2 is FQNEAQ.

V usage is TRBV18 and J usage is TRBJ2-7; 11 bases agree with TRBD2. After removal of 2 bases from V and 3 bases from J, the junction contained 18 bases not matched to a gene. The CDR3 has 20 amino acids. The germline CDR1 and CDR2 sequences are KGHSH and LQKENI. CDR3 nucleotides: TGTGCCAGCTCACCATTAAGTACACAACTAGCGGGAGTATCTCACTACGAGCAGTACTTC. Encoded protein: CASSPLSTQLAGVSHYEQYF.

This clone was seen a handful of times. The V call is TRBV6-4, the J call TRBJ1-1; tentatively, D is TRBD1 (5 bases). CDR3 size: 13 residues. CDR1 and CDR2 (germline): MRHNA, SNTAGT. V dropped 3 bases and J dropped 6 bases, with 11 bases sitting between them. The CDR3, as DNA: TGTGCCAGCAGTGAAGTCAGGGACTCTGAAGCTTTCTTT. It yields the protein CASSEVRDSEAFF.

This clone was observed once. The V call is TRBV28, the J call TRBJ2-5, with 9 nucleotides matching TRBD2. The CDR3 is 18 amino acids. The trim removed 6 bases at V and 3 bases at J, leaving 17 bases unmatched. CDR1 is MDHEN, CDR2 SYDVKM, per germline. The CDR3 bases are TGTGCCAGCAGCCGTTCTCCTAGCGGGAAGTTGGTAAAAGAGACCCAGTACTTC. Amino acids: CASSRSPSGKLVKETQYF. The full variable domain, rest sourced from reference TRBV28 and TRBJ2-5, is DVKVTQSSRYLVKRTGEKVFLECVQDMDHENMFWYRQDPGLGLRLIYFSYDVKMKEKGDIPEGYSVSREKKERFSLILESASTNQTSMYLCASSRSPSGKLVKETQYFGPGTRLLVL.

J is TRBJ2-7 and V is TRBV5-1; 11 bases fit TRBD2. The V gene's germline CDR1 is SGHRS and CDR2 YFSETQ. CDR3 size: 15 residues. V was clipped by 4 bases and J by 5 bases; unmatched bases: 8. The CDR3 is CASSDSTSGIDEQYF. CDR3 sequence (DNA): TGCGCCAGCAGCGACTCGACTAGCGGGATCGACGAGCAGTACTTC.

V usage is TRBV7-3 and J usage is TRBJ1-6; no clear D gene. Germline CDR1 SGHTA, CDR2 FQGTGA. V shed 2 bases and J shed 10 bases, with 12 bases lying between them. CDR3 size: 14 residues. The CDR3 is CASSLSPGRSPLHF. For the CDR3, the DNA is TGTGCCAGCAGCTTATCCCCAGGTCGCTCACCCCTCCACTTT.